This is a list of T cell receptor beta chains from one sample in a study of cytomegalovirus exposure and HLA in healthy donors. Generated by immunoSEQ multiplex PCR, the TCRdb table keeps only in-frame clones and is missing some. This sample yields approximately 60,000 clones, of which approximately 95% are seen a single time; about 6.5% belongs to the top ten. Sequencing input: PBMCs. These receptors were taken from a young woman in good health and CMV-seropositive. Each CDR3 is given with its conserved first and last residue. The D gene is left open where the match is weak. Only part of the rows carry a size: once, few, many, or a class if the clone is expanded.

clone_size: NA; v_call: TRBV4-2; d_call: NA; j_call: TRBJ2-5; cdr3_nt: TGTGCCAGCAGCCAAGATTGGGCAGCGGGTGAGACCCAGTACTTC; cdr3_aa: CASSQDWAAGETQYF
clone_size: NA; v_call: TRBV5-1; d_call: NA; j_call: TRBJ1-4; cdr3_nt: TGCGCCAGCAGGCAGGGTGCAACTAATGAAAAACTGTTTTTT; cdr3_aa: CASRQGATNEKLFF
clone_size: once; v_call: TRBV9; d_call: TRBD1; j_call: TRBJ2-3; cdr3_nt: TGTGCCAGCACCCCCGGGACAGGGTTTAGAGATACGCAGTATTTT; cdr3_aa: CASTPGTGFRDTQYF
clone_size: once; v_call: TRBV5-1; d_call: NA; j_call: TRBJ1-1; cdr3_nt: TGCGCCAGCAGCTTGAGCACCTCGAACACTGAAGCTTTCTTT; cdr3_aa: CASSLSTSNTEAFF
clone_size: NA; v_call: TRBV28; d_call: NA; j_call: TRBJ1-6; cdr3_nt: TGTGCCAGCAGAATACAGGGTAGTTCACCCCTCCACTTT; cdr3_aa: CASRIQGSSPLHF
clone_size: NA; v_call: TRBV7-9; d_call: NA; j_call: TRBJ1-2; cdr3_nt: TGTGCCAGCAGCTCCGGGGGCTATGGCTACACCTTC; cdr3_aa: CASSSGGYGYTF
clone_size: NA; v_call: TRBV14; d_call: NA; j_call: TRBJ1-2; cdr3_nt: TGTGCCAGCAGCCCTTTTCGGGGGATAGGTGTTGGCTATGGCTACACCTTC; cdr3_aa: CASSPFRGIGVGYGYTF
clone_size: NA; v_call: TRBV7-2; d_call: NA; j_call: TRBJ1-5; cdr3_nt: TGTGCCAGCAGCTCTTCAGGACAGCCCCAGCATTTT; cdr3_aa: CASSSSGQPQHF
clone_size: NA; v_call: TRBV21-1; d_call: NA; j_call: TRBJ2-7; cdr3_nt: TGTGCCAGCAGCTCACCCCCTCGGTTCTACGAGCAGTACTTC; cdr3_aa: CASSSPPRFYEQYF
clone_size: NA; v_call: TRBV27; d_call: NA; j_call: TRBJ1-5; cdr3_nt: TGTGCCAGCAGTTTAAGCAGGGTTGGTCAGCCCCAGCATTTT; cdr3_aa: CASSLSRVGQPQHF
clone_size: NA; v_call: TRBV5-1; d_call: NA; j_call: TRBJ1-2; cdr3_nt: TGCGCCAGCAGCTTGGATGGACTCCCGAACTATGGCTACACCTTC; cdr3_aa: CASSLDGLPNYGYTF
clone_size: NA; v_call: TRBV29-1; d_call: NA; j_call: TRBJ1-2; cdr3_nt: TGCAGCGTTGAGAAGGGAGCTAACTATGGCTACACCTTC; cdr3_aa: CSVEKGANYGYTF
clone_size: NA; v_call: TRBV7-2; d_call: NA; j_call: TRBJ2-3; cdr3_nt: TGTGCCAGCAGCTTAGGGCGGGGCCGGGATACGCAGTATTTT; cdr3_aa: CASSLGRGRDTQYF
clone_size: NA; v_call: TRBV28; d_call: NA; j_call: TRBJ2-6; cdr3_nt: TGTGCCAGCAATAGGGGCTCTGGGGCCAACGTCCTGACTTTC; cdr3_aa: CASNRGSGANVLTF
clone_size: NA; v_call: TRBV25-1; d_call: NA; j_call: TRBJ2-1; cdr3_nt: TGTGCCAGCAGTGAAGTTGAACAGGTCTACAATGAGCAGTTCTTC; cdr3_aa: CASSEVEQVYNEQFF
clone_size: NA; v_call: TRBV27; d_call: NA; j_call: TRBJ2-3; cdr3_nt: TGTGCCAGCAGCTTAACTACCAACACTCCCACAGATACGCAGTATTTT; cdr3_aa: CASSLTTNTPTDTQYF
clone_size: NA; v_call: TRBV6-5; d_call: NA; j_call: TRBJ2-7; cdr3_nt: TGTGCCAGCAGTTATTTGGCAGGGCCCCCCTACGAGCAGTACTTC; cdr3_aa: CASSYLAGPPYEQYF
clone_size: NA; v_call: TRBV10-3; d_call: TRBD2; j_call: TRBJ2-7; cdr3_nt: TGTGCCATCAGTGACCCCGGACTAGCCTACGAGCAGTACTTC; cdr3_aa: CAISDPGLAYEQYF
clone_size: NA; v_call: TRBV27; d_call: TRBD2; j_call: TRBJ2-1; cdr3_nt: TGTGCCAGCGGTACTAGCGGGAGTACCAATGAGCAGTTCTTC; cdr3_aa: CASGTSGSTNEQFF
clone_size: NA; v_call: TRBV7-2; d_call: NA; j_call: TRBJ1-1; cdr3_nt: TGTGCCAGCAGCTTAGCAGGGGGTGGAAACACTGAAGCTTTCTTT; cdr3_aa: CASSLAGGGNTEAFF
clone_size: NA; v_call: TRBV28; d_call: NA; j_call: TRBJ1-1; cdr3_nt: TGTGCCAGCAGACCGACGGGAGGCGGGATGAACACTGAAGCTTTCTTT; cdr3_aa: CASRPTGGGMNTEAFF
clone_size: NA; v_call: TRBV13; d_call: TRBD1; j_call: TRBJ1-2; cdr3_nt: TGTGCCAGCAAAGAGACAGGGAGTAAGCGGGGCTACACCTTC; cdr3_aa: CASKETGSKRGYTF
clone_size: NA; v_call: TRBV5-1; d_call: NA; j_call: TRBJ1-1; cdr3_nt: TGCGCCAGCAGCTTGGCCGGCAGACTCCCGAACACTGAAGCTTTCTTT; cdr3_aa: CASSLAGRLPNTEAFF
clone_size: NA; v_call: TRBV10-3; d_call: TRBD2; j_call: TRBJ2-3; cdr3_nt: TGTGCCATCAGTGGGGGACTAGCGGGGGGCCGAGATACGCAGTATTTT; cdr3_aa: CAISGGLAGGRDTQYF
clone_size: NA; v_call: TRBV29-1; d_call: TRBD2; j_call: TRBJ2-5; cdr3_nt: TGCAGCGTTGATGTGAGGACTAGCTCGACTTTCGGGGAGACCCAGTACTTC; cdr3_aa: CSVDVRTSSTFGETQYF
clone_size: NA; v_call: TRBV9; d_call: TRBD2; j_call: TRBJ2-7; cdr3_nt: TGTGCCAGCAGCGATAGCGGGGGGGCTAGCGAGCAGTACTTC; cdr3_aa: CASSDSGGASEQYF
clone_size: NA; v_call: TRBV28; d_call: NA; j_call: TRBJ1-4; cdr3_nt: TGTGCCAGCAGTCCCCCTGGGGGACTTCATGAAAAACTGTTTTTT; cdr3_aa: CASSPPGGLHEKLFF
clone_size: NA; v_call: TRBV6-5; d_call: NA; j_call: TRBJ1-1; cdr3_nt: TGTGCCACCCACCGGTCGGGTGAAGCTTTCTTT; cdr3_aa: CATHRSGEAFF
clone_size: NA; v_call: TRBV7-6; d_call: TRBD1; j_call: TRBJ2-7; cdr3_nt: TGTGCCAGCAGCCAAGGACAGGGCGGAAGCTACGAGCAGTACTTC; cdr3_aa: CASSQGQGGSYEQYF
clone_size: once; v_call: TRBV19; d_call: TRBD1; j_call: TRBJ1-5; cdr3_nt: TGTGCCAGTAGTATAAGTCCCGGGACAGGGCCCCAGCATTTT; cdr3_aa: CASSISPGTGPQHF
clone_size: NA; v_call: TRBV27; d_call: NA; j_call: TRBJ1-4; cdr3_nt: TGTGCCAGCAGTTTAAACAGGGCAACTAATGAAAAACTGTTTTTT; cdr3_aa: CASSLNRATNEKLFF
clone_size: NA; v_call: TRBV2; d_call: TRBD1; j_call: TRBJ1-4; cdr3_nt: TGTGCCACGGGACAGGGGCTAGCAACTAATGAAAAACTGTTTTTT; cdr3_aa: CATGQGLATNEKLFF
clone_size: NA; v_call: TRBV6-6; d_call: TRBD1; j_call: TRBJ1-6; cdr3_nt: TGTGCCAGCAGTTACTCGACAGGGGGGGGTTCACCCCTCCACTTT; cdr3_aa: CASSYSTGGGSPLHF
clone_size: NA; v_call: TRBV27; d_call: TRBD1; j_call: TRBJ1-6; cdr3_nt: TGTGCCAGCAGTTTAACACCTACAGGGGGCCGTTCACCCCTCCACTTT; cdr3_aa: CASSLTPTGGRSPLHF
clone_size: NA; v_call: TRBV7-2; d_call: NA; j_call: TRBJ2-7; cdr3_nt: TGTGCCAGCAGCTTCCCGGGACTCAGGGAGCAGTACTTC; cdr3_aa: CASSFPGLREQYF
clone_size: once; v_call: TRBV7-3; d_call: NA; j_call: TRBJ2-3; cdr3_nt: TGTGCCAGCAGCTTAAAACCGGCAGGTATCACAGATACGCAGTATTTT; cdr3_aa: CASSLKPAGITDTQYF
clone_size: NA; v_call: TRBV2; d_call: TRBD2; j_call: TRBJ2-1; cdr3_nt: TGTGCCAGCAGTGAAGCGCGCGGGAGGGGCCGCAATGAGCAGTTCTTC; cdr3_aa: CASSEARGRGRNEQFF
clone_size: once; v_call: TRBV7-8; d_call: TRBD1; j_call: TRBJ1-2; cdr3_nt: TGTGCCAGCAGCGACTCAGGGGGCTATGGCTACACCTTC; cdr3_aa: CASSDSGGYGYTF
clone_size: NA; v_call: TRBV4-1; d_call: TRBD1; j_call: TRBJ1-4; cdr3_nt: TGCGCCAGCAGCCAAGGGACAGGGGGCGCGGGAGAAAAACTGTTTTTT; cdr3_aa: CASSQGTGGAGEKLFF